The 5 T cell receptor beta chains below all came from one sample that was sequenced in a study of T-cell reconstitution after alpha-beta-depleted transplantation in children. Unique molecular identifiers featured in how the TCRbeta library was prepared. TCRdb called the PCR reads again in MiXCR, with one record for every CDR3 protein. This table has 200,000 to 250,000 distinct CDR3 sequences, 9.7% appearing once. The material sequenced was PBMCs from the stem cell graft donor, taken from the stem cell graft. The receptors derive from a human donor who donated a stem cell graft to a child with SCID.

DNA of the CDR3: TGTGCCTGGAGTGTAGGCCGGTGGGACTATGGCTACACCTTC. It specifies CAWSVGRWDYGYTF. J is TRBJ1-2 and V is TRBV30; the D is unclear. Germline CDR1 is GTSNPN and CDR2 is SVGIG (reference sequence). V lost 0 bases and J lost 3, with 11 bases in between. This CDR3 is 14 amino acids long.

The CDR3 bases are TGTGCCAGCAGCGTAGTTCAGACTAGGGATGAGCAGTTCTTC. Its protein product is CASSVVQTRDEQFF. This sequence joins TRBV9 and TRBJ2-1; tentatively, D is TRBD2 (6 bases). CDR1 is SGDLS and CDR2 is YYNGEE in the germline V gene. The CDR3 is 14 residues long. Trimming shortened V by 0 bases and J by 8 bases, and 12 bases separated the two germline ends.

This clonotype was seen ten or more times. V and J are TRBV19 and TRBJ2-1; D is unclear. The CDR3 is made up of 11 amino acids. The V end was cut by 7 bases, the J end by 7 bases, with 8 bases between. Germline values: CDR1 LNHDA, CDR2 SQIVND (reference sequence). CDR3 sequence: CASTLGNEQFF. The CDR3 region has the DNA TGTGCCAGTACCCTCGGGAATGAGCAGTTCTTC.

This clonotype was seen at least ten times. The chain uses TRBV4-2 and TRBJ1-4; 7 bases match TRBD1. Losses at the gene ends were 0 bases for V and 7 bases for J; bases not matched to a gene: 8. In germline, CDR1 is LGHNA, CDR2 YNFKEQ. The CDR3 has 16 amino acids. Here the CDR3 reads CASSQDIGSGGEKLFF. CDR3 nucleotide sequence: TGTGCCAGCAGCCAAGATATAGGATCAGGGGGTGAAAAACTGTTTTTT.

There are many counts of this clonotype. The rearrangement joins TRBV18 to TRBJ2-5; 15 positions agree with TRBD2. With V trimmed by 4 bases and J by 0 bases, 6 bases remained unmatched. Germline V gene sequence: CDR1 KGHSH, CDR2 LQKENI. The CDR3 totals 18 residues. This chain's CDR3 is CASSLGLAGGKNQETQYF. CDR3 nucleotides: TGTGCCAGCTCACTCGGACTAGCGGGGGGGAAAAACCAAGAGACCCAGTACTTC.